This record concerns one T cell receptor (beta chain) sequence. Its target is unknown. These data originate in a study of blood T cells in healthy people across ages. The second PCR ran roughly 6 to 12 cycles with a sample-barcoded 5' primer and J-beta primers. Carrying 12 random nucleotides, a template-switch adaptor labeled each individual cDNA molecule. TCRdb itself ran the 5' RACE reads through MiXCR, one entry per CDR3 protein. Of 1 million or so distinct CDR3 sequences listed, 45% are singletons. Peripheral blood was drawn, about 10 milliliters per donor. With V trimmed by 4 bases and J by 2 bases, 8 bases remained unmatched. Per germline, CDR1 SNHLY and CDR2 FYNNEI. This CDR3 is built from 16 residues. Study-level points and caveats: Possibly confounding the expanded clonotype changes was the fact that donor CMV status was unknown. It was the long-lived donors that had more naive CD4+ cells and higher diversity than aged donors.

The rearrangement joins TRBV2 to TRBJ2-5; TRBD1 agrees at 9 bases. The clonotype comes from a woman between 55 and 75 years old in good health. The sequenced sample was blood. As DNA, the CDR3 is TGTGCCAGCAGTGCACAGCTAGACAGGGGGCAAGAGACCCAGTACTTC. Translation: CASSAQLDRGQETQYF.